This T cell receptor (beta chain) appears in the sequencing data of a study of shared clonotypes between healthy human individuals. CDR1 and CDR2 (germline): MGHDK, SYGVNS. CDR3 length: 14 amino acids. V dropped 2 bases and J dropped 2 bases, with 7 bases sitting between them. Donors were healthy HIV-negative adults without recently reported acute infections or vaccinations. Study-wide points: Among several donors, roughly 5.4% of naive CD4 clonotypes were found in common. Sampling covered nothing but blood. Tissue TCR repertoires likely differ from those found in blood.

TCRdb's copy holds only in-frame clones and misses some; the assay was immunoSEQ multiplex PCR. The data show 800,000 to 1,200,000 clones, approximately 80% seen once. Of note for this clone: Its antigen is still unknown. A far larger clone is off by one base, so a read error is likely. Other DNA variants within this sample encode the same CDR3.

This sequence originates from a man younger than 30 in good health. Some clones in this sample may be carry-over from other donors' samples. This chain links TRBV25-1 with TRBJ1-3, with D tentatively TRBD1 (6 bases). The sample was memory CD4+ T cells from PBMCs. Subset: CD45RA-negative fraction. In nucleotides, the CDR3 is TGTGCCAGCAGTGAAGCAGGGGCTGGAAACACCATATATTTT. Its protein is CASSEAGAGNTIYF.